This paragraph covers one T cell receptor (beta chain) sequence. Seattle-derived patients entered the study during active infection and were followed longitudinally. The sample belongs to a study of blood T cell repertoires in COVID-19. Study-level information: Both acute and convalescent COVID-19 samples were obtained from the United States, Italy and Spain. The cDNA or gDNA used as material had been derived from T cells, B-cell-depleted T cells, or PBMCs.

V lost 5 bases to trimming and J lost 6 bases; unmatched junction nucleotides: 5. The V gene's germline CDR1 is MNHEY and CDR2 SMNVEV (reference sequence). The CDR3 runs 15 residues. Methods used by the authors: Estimation of nucleated cell counts was performed using reference gene primer amplification. Some clones are missing from TCRdb's copy, which holds only in-frame ones; the method was immunoSEQ multiplex PCR. The V and J calls and clone size come from that table; D and trimming were worked out from the DNA. Of approximately 290,000 clones in the sample, roughly nine tenths were seen once. The chain couples TRBV27 to TRBJ2-2, with TRBD2 identical over 11 bases. This receptor was taken from a woman in her 30s with COVID-19, enrolled during active disease. What was sequenced was peripheral blood. CDR3 amino acids: CASSPSGRFPGELFF. The CDR3 DNA follows: TGTGCCAGCAGTCCTAGCGGGAGGTTCCCCGGGGAGCTGTTTTTT.